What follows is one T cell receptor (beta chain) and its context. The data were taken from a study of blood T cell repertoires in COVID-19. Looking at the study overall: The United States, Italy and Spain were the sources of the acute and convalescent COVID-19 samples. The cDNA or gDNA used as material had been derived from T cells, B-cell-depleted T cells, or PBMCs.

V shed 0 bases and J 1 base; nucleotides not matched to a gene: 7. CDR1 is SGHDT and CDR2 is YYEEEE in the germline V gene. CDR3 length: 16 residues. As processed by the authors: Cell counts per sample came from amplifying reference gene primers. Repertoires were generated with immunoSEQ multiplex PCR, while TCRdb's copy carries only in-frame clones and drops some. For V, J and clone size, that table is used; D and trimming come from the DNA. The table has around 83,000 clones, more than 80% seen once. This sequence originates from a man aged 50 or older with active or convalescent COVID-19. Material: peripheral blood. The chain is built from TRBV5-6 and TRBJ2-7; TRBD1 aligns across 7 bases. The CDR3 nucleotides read TGTGCCAGCAGCTTGGTCCGGGACAGACTATCCTACGAGCAGTACTTC. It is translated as CASSLVRDRLSYEQYF.